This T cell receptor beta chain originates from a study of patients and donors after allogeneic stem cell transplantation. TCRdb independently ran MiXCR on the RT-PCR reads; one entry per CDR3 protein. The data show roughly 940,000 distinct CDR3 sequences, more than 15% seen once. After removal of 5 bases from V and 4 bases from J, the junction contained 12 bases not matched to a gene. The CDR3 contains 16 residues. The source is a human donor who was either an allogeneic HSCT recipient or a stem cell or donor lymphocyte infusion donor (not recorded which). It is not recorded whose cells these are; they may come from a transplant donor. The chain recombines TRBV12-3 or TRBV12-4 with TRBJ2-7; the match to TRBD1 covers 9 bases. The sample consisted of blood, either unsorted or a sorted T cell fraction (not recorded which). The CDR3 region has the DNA TGTGCCAGCAGTCATCCCCGGGACAGGGTTTCTTACGAGCAGTACTTC. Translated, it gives CASSHPRDRVSYEQYF.